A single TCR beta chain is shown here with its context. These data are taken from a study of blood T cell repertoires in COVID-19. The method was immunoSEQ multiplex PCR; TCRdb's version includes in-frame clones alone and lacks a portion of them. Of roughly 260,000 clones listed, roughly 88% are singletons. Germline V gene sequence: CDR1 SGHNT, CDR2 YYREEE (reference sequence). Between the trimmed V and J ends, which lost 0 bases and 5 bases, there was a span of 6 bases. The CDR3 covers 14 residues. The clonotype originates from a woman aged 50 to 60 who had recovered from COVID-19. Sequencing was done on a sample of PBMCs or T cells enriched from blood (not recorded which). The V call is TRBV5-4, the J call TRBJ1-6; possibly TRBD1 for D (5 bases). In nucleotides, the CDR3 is TGTGCCAGCAGCTTGGTACAGGATAATTCACCCCTCCACTTT. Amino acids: CASSLVQDNSPLHF.